One and the same sample provided the 6 T cell receptor beta chains below, sequenced in a study of blood T cell repertoires in COVID-19. TCRdb's copy holds only in-frame clones and misses some; the assay was immunoSEQ multiplex PCR. In the table there are over 120,000 clones, roughly 89% of which are singletons. The sequenced sample was peripheral blood. Receptors were obtained from a human donor in a cohort sampled during active COVID-19.

The chain has TRBV7-2 and TRBJ1-6; D possibly corresponds to TRBD1 (6 bases). The CDR3 extends over 15 amino acids. The ends were cut back, 11 bases at V and 0 bases at J, with 14 bases in the middle. Germline V gives CDR1 SGHTA, CDR2 FQGNSA. CDR3 amino acids: CAGRDTSSYNSPLHF. CDR3 bases: TGTGCCGGACGGGACACCAGCTCCTATAATTCACCCCTCCACTTT.

The chain carries TRBV6-5 and TRBJ2-1; TRBD1 matches at 9 bases. This CDR3 comprises 15 residues. Trimming at V came to 5 bases and at J to 10 bases, leaving 12 bases not matched to a gene. CDR1 is MNHEY, CDR2 SVGAGI, per germline. In DNA, the CDR3 is TGTGCCAGCAGTCCAGGGACAGGGCCCGGTAGGGAGCAGTTCTTC. Its protein is CASSPGTGPGREQFF.

This clone appeared once. The chain uses TRBV5-6 and TRBJ1-2, with 8 bases lining up with TRBD1. V shed 2 bases, J shed 4 bases, and the junction held 10 bases outside the gene matches. Germline values: CDR1 SGHDT, CDR2 YYEEEE. CDR3 size: 16 residues. CDR3 amino acids: CASSFGPGTGSYGYTF. The CDR3 DNA reads as TGTGCCAGCAGCTTTGGTCCCGGGACAGGTAGCTATGGCTACACCTTC.

This sequence joins TRBV11-2 and TRBJ2-5; TRBD2 matches at 10 bases. There are 13 residues in the CDR3. Germline-derived CDR1 and CDR2 are SGHAT and FQNNGV. The V and J ends lost 6 bases and 12 bases, in that order; junction bases with no gene match: 10. The CDR3 DNA sequence: TGTGCCAGCAGTTCTATCACAGGACTAGCGGAGTACTTC. Protein: CASSSITGLAEYF.

The gene calls are TRBV5-4 and TRBJ2-5; TRBD2 aligns across 9 bases. Germline V gene sequence: CDR1 SGHNT, CDR2 YYREEE (reference sequence). Trimming cost V 0 bases and J 4 bases; bases outside gene matches: 10. The CDR3 covers 17 residues. CDR3 residues: CASSLVVAGGPGETQYF. DNA of the CDR3: TGTGCCAGCAGCTTGGTGGTGGCGGGGGGGCCCGGAGAGACCCAGTACTTC.

V gene TRBV21-1 combines with J gene TRBJ2-1; TRBD2, the D gene given by the table, was not confirmed from the DNA. TRBV21-1 is noted as a pseudogene. This CDR3 is built from 15 residues. CDR3 region: CASSLLAGGPCEQFF. CDR3 bases: TGTGCCAGCAGCCTACTAGCGGGGGGGCCTTGTGAGCAGTTCTTC.